This T cell receptor beta chain was obtained from a study of T cell responses to AZD1222 COVID-19 vaccine. General observations from the study: Spike-spanning, vaccine-associated CD4 TCRs were dominant at 160-218 and 743-854.

Germline CDR1 is KGHSH and CDR2 is LQKENI. This CDR3 spans 16 amino acids. J was trimmed by 7 bases and V by 0 bases; bases with no gene match: 9. A remark on this clone: Its antigen is not identified.

Profiling relied on immunoSEQ multiplex PCR, and the TCRdb table lists in-frame clones only, not all of them. The sample lists some 100,000 clones; about nine tenths were seen once. This material consisted of peripheral blood, taken on day 0 of AZD1222 vaccination. The clonotype originates from an adult in good health. The chain employs TRBV18 and TRBJ2-1, with TRBD2 identical over 7 bases. CDR3 region: CASSPPQGAGWNEQFF. In nucleotides, the CDR3 is TGTGCCAGCTCACCACCGCAGGGAGCGGGGTGGAATGAGCAGTTCTTC.